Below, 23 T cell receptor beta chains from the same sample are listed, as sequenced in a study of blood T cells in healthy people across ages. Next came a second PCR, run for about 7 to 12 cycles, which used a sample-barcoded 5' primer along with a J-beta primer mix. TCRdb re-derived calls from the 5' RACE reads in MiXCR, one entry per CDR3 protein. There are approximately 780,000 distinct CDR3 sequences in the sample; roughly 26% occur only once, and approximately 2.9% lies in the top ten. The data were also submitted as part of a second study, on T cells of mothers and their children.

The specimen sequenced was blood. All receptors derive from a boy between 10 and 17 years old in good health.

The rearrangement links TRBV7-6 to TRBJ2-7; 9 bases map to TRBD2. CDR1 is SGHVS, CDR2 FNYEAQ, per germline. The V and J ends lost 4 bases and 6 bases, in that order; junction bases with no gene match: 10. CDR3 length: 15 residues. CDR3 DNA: TGTGCCAGCAGCTGGGGGCCAGCGGGGGGCGCCGAGCAGTACTTC. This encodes CASSWGPAGGAEQYF.

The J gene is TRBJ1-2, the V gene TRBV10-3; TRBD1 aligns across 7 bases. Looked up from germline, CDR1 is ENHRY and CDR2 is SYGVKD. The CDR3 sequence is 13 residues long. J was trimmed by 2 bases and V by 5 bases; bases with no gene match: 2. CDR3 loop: CAISKGQNYGYTF. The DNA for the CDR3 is TGTGCCATCAGTAAGGGACAGAACTATGGCTACACCTTC.

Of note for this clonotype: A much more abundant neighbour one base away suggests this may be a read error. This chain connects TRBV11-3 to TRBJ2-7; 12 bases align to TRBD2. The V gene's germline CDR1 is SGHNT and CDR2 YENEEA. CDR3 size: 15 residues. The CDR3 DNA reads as TGTGCCAGCAGCTTAGACCGGACTAGCGGGAACGAGCGGTACTTC. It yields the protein CASSLDRTSGNERYF.

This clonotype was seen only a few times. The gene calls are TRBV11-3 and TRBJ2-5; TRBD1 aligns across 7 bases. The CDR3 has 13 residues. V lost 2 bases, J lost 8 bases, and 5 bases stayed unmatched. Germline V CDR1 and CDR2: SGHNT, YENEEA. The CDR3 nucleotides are TGTGCCAGCAGCTTATACGGGGACAGCACCCAGTACTTC. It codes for CASSLYGDSTQYF.

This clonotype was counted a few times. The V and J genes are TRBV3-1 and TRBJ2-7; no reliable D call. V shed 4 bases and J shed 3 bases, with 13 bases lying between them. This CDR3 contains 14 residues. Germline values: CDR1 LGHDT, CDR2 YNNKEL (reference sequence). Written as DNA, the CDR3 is TGTGCCAGCAGCCCATGGGGATCCGGCTACGAGCAGTACTTC. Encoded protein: CASSPWGSGYEQYF.

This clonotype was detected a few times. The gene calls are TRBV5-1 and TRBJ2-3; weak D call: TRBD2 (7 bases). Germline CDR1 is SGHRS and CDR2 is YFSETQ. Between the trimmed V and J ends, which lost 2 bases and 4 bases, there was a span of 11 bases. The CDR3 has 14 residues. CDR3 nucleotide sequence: TGCGCCAGCAGCTTAGGGGGGGGGCCAGATACGCAGTATTTT. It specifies CASSLGGGPDTQYF.

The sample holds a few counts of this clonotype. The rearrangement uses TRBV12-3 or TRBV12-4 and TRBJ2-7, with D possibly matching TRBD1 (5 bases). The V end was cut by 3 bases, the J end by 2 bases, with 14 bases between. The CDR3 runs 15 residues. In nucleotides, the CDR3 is TGTGCCAGCAGTTTGGAAAGGGGCGATACCTACGAGCAGTACTTC. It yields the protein CASSLERGDTYEQYF.

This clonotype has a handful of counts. The CDR3 protein is CASGEGLPTDTQYF. DNA of the CDR3: TGCGCCAGCGGAGAAGGACTACCCACAGATACGCAGTATTTT. The chain couples TRBV5-1 to TRBJ2-3; tentative D call: TRBD2 (6 bases). CDR1 and CDR2 from the germline V gene are SGHRS and YFSETQ. This CDR3 region has 14 residues. Trimming pared 7 bases from V and 2 bases from J, leaving 14 bases between.

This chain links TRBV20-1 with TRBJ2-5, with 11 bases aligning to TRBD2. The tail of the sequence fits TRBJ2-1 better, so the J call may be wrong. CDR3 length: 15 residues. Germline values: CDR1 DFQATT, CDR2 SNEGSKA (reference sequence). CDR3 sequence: CSAIHSGGADNEQFF. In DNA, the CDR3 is TGCAGTGCTATTCATAGCGGGGGGGCGGACAATGAGCAGTTCTTC.

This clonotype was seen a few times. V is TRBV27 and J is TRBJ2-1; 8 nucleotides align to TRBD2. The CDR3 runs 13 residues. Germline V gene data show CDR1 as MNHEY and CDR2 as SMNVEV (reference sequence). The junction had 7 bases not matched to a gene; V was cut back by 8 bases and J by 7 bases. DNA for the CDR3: TGTGCCAGCTCCAACCCGGGGGGGAATGAGCAGTTCTTC. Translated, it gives CASSNPGGNEQFF.

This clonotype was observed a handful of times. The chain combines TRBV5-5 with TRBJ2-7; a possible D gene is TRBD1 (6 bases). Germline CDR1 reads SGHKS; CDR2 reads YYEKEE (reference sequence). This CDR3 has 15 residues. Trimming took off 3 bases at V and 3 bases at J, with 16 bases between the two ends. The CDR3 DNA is TGTGCCAGCAGCTCACTCCGGGACACCTTCTACGAGCAGTACTTC. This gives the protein CASSSLRDTFYEQYF.

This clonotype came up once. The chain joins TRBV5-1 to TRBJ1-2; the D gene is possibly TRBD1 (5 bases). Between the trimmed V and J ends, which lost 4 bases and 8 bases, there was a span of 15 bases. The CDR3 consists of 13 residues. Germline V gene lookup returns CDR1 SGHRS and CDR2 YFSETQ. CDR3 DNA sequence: TGCGCCAGCAGCCCCATCGGGGGGGTCGGCTACACCTTC. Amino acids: CASSPIGGVGYTF.

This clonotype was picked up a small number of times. CDR3 region: CAISDSGTGAFLGTEAFF. The CDR3 DNA is TGTGCCATCAGTGACTCCGGGACAGGGGCCTTCCTGGGGACTGAAGCTTTCTTT. The gene calls are TRBV10-3 and TRBJ1-1; 10 bases agree with TRBD1. Germline lookup yields CDR1 ENHRY and CDR2 SYGVKD. J gave up 5 bases and V 3 bases, and 15 bases lay outside the gene matches. CDR3 length: 18 residues.

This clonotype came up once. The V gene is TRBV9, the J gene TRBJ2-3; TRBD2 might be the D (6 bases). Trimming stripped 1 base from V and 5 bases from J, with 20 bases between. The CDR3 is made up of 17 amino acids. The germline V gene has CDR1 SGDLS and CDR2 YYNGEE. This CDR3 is CASSVRGSGPTLDTQYF. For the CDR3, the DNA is TGTGCCAGCAGCGTAAGAGGAAGCGGGCCTACGCTAGATACGCAGTATTTT.

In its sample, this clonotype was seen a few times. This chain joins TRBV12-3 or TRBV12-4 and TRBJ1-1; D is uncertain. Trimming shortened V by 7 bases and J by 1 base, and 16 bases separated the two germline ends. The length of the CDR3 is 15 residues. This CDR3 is CASTGERRQNTEAFF. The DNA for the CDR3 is TGTGCCAGCACGGGTGAACGACGGCAGAACACTGAAGCTTTCTTT.

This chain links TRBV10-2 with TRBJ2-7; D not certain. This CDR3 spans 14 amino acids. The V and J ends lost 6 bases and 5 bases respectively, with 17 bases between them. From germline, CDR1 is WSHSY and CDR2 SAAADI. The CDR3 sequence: CASSQVLGYDEQYF. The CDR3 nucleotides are TGCGCCAGCAGCCAGGTGCTGGGATACGACGAGCAGTACTTC.

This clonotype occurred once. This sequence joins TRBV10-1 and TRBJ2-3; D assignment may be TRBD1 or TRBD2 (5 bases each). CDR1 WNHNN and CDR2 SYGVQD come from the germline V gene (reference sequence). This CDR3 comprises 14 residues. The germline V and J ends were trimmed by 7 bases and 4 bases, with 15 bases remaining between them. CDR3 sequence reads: CASNNEGLSDTQYF. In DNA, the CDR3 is TGCGCCAGCAATAATGAGGGGTTATCAGATACGCAGTATTTT.

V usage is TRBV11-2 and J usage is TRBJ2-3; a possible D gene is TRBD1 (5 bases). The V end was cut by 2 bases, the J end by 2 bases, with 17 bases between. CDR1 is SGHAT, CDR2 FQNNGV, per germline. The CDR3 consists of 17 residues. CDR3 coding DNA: TGTGCCAGCAGCTTAAGGGGAAGCCCCTCAGCCACAGATACGCAGTATTTT. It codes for CASSLRGSPSATDTQYF.

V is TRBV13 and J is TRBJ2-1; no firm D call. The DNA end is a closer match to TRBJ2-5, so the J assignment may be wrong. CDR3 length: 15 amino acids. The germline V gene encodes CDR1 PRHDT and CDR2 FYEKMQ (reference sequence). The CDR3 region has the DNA TGTGCCAGCAGCTCATCAGTTGTGAATTGGGAGACCCAGTACTTC. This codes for CASSSSVVNWETQYF.

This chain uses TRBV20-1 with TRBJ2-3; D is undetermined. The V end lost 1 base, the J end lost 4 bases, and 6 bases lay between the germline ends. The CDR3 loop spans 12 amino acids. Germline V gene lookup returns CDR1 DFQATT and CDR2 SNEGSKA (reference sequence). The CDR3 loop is CSARADPDTQYF. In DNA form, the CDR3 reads TGCAGTGCTAGAGCAGACCCAGATACGCAGTATTTT.

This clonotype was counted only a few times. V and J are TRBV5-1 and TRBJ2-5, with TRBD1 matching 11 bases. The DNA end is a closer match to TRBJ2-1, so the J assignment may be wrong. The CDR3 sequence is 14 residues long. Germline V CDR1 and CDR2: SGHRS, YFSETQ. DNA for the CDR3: TGCGCCAGCAGCCAGGGACAGGGGGGCCAGAAGCAGTTCTTC. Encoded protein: CASSQGQGGQKQFF.

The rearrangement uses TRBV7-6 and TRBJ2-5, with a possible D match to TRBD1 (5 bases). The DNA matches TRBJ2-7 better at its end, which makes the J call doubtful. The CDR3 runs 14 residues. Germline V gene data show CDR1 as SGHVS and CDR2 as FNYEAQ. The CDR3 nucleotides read TGTGCCAGCAGCTCAGGACACGGTGTCTACGAGCAGTACTTC. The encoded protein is CASSSGHGVYEQYF.

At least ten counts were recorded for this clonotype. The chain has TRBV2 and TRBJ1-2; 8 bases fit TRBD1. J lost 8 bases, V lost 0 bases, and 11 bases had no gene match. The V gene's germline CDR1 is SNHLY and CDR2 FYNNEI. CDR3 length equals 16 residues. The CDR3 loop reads CASSEATGGGFGGYTF. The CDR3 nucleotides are TGTGCCAGCAGTGAAGCTACAGGGGGTGGCTTTGGGGGCTACACCTTC.